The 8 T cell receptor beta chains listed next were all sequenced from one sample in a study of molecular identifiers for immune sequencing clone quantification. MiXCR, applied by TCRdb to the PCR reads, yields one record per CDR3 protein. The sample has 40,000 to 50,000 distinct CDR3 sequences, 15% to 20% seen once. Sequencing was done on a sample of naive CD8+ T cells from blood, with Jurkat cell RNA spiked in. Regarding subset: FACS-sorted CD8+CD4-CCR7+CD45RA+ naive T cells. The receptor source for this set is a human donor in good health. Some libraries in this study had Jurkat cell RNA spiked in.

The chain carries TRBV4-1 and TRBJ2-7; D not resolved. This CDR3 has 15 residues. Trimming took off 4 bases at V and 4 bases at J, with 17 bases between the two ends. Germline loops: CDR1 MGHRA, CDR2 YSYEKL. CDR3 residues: CASSRGPGKGYEQYF. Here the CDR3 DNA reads TGCGCCAGCAGCCGAGGTCCAGGTAAAGGGTACGAGCAGTACTTC.

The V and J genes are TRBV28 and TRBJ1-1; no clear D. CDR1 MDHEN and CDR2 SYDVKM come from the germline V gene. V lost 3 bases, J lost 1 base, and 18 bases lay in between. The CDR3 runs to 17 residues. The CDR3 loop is CASSFPLRVRGNTEAFF. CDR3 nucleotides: TGTGCCAGCAGTTTTCCTTTGAGGGTTCGGGGGAACACTGAAGCTTTCTTT.

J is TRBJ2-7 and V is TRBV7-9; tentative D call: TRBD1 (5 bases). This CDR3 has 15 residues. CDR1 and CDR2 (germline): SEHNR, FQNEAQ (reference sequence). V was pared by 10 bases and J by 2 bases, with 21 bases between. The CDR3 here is CAITPLGLGPYEQYF. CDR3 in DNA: TGTGCCATCACCCCATTGGGGCTCGGGCCCTACGAGCAGTACTTC. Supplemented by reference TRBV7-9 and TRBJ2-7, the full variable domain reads DTGVSQNPRHKITKRGQNVTFRCDPISEHNRLYWYRQTLGQGPEFLTYFQNEAQLEKSRLLSDRFSAERPKGSFSTLEIQRTEQGDSAMYLCAITPLGLGPYEQYFGPGTRLTVT.

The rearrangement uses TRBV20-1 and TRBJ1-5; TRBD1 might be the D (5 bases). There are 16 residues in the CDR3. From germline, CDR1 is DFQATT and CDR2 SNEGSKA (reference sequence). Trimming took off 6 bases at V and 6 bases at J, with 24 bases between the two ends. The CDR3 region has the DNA TGCAGTGCCCCTGTACCAGGCAGGGAGATACCTCAGCCCCAGCATTTT. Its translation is CSAPVPGREIPQPQHF.

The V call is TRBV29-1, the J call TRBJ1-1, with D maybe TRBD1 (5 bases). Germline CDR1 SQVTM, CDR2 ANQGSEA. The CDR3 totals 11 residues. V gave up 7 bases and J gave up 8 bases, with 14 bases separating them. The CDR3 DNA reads TGCAGCGCAGAGGGGAACCGAGAAGCTTTCTTT. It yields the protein CSAEGNREAFF.

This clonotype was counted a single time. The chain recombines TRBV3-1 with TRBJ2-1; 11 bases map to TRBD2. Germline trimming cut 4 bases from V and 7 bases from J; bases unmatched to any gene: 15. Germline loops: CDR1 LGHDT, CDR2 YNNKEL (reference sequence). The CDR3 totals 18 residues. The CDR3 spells CASSRDRFSGRAGNEQFF. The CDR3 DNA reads TGTGCCAGCAGCCGAGATCGGTTTAGCGGGAGGGCCGGAAATGAGCAGTTCTTC.

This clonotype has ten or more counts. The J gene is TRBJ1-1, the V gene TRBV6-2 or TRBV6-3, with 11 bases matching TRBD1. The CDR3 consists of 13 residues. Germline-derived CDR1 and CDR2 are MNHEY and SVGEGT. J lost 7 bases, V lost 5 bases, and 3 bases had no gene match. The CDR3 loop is CASSRTGGVEAFF. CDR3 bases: TGTGCCAGCAGTCGGACAGGGGGCGTTGAAGCTTTCTTT.

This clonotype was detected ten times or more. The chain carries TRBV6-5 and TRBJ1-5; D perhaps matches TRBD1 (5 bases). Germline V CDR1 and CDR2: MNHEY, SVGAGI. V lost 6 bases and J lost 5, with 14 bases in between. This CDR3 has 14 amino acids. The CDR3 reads CASSPWGGHQPQHF. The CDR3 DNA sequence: TGTGCCAGCAGCCCCTGGGGGGGACATCAGCCCCAGCATTTT.